This record covers a single T cell receptor (beta chain). In germline, CDR1 is MNHEY, CDR2 SVGAGI. Trimming shortened V by 2 bases and J by 1 base, and 6 bases separated the two germline ends. This CDR3 is built from 13 residues. These data originate in a study of OX40 agonist ivuxolimab in advanced cancers. Sequenced by immunoSEQ multiplex PCR; TCRdb stores in-frame clones only, minus some. The sample carries about 46,000 clones, roughly 90% recorded once. The rearrangement links TRBV6-5 to TRBJ2-7; no clear D. The clonotype was recovered from an adult with an advanced solid tumor such as melanoma, head and neck, liver or kidney cancer. The sequencing used CD4+ or CD8+ T cells sorted from blood, collected in a trial of the OX40 agonist ivuxolimab. CDR3: CASSYRLSYEQYF. The CDR3 region has the DNA TGTGCCAGCAGTTACAGGCTGTCCTACGAGCAGTACTTC.